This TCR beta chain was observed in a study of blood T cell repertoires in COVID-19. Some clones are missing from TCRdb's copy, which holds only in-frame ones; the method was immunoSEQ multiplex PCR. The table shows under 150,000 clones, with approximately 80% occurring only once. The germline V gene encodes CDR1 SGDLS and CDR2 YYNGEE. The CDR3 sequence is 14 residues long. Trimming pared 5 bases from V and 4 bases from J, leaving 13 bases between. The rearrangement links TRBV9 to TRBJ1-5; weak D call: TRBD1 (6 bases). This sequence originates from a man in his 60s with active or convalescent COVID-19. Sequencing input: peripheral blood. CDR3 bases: TGTGCCAGCAGTGAGGGGGTCCATAATCAGCCCCAGCATTTT. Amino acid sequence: CASSEGVHNQPQHF.